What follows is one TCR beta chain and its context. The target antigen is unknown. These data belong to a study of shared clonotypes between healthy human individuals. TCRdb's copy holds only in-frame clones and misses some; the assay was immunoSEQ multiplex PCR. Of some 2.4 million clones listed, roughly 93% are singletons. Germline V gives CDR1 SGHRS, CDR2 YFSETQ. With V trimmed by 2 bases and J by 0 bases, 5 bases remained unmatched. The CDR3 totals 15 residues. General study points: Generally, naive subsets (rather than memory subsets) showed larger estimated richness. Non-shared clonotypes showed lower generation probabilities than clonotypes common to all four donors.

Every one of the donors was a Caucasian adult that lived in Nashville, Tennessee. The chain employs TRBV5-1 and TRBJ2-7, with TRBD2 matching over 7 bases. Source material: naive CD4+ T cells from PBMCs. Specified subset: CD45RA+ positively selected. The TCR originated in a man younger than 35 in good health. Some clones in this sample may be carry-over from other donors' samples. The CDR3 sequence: CASSFGRLSSYEQYF. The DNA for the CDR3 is TGCGCCAGCAGCTTCGGGAGGCTCAGCTCCTACGAGCAGTACTTC.